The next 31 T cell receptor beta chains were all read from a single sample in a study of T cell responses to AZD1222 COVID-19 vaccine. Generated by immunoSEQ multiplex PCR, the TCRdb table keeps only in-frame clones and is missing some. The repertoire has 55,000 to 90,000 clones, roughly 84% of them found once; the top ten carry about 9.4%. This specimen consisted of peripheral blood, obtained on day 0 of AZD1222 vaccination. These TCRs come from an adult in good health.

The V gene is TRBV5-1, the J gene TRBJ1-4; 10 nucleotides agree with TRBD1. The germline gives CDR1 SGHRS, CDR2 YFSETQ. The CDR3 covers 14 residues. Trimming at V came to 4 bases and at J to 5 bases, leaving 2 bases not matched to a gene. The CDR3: CASSGGQGNEKLFF. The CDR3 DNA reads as TGCGCCAGCAGCGGGGGACAGGGGAATGAAAAACTGTTTTTT.

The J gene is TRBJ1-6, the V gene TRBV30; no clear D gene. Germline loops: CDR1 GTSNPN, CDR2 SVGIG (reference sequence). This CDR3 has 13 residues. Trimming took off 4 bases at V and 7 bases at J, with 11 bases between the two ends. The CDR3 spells CAWMGLNNSPLHF. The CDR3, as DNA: TGTGCCTGGATGGGTTTAAACAATTCACCCCTCCACTTT.

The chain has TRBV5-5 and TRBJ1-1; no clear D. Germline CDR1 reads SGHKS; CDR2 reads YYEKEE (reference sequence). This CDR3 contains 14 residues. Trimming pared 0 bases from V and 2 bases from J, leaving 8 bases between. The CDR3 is CASSLGTVNTEAFF. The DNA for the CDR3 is TGTGCCAGCAGCTTGGGGACGGTTAACACTGAAGCTTTCTTT.

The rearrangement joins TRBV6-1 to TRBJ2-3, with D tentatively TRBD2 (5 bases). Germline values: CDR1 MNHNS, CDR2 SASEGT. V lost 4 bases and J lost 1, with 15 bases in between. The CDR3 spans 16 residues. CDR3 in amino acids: CASSANLAIGTDTQYF. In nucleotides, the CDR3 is TGTGCCAGCAGTGCTAACCTAGCTATAGGCACAGATACGCAGTATTTT.

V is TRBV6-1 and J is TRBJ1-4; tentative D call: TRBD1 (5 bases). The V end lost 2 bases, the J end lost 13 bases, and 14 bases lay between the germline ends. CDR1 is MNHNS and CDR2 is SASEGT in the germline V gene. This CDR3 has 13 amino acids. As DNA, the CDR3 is TGTGCCAGCAGTGAATGGGGGTACCTGGGACTGTTTTTT. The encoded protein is CASSEWGYLGLFF.

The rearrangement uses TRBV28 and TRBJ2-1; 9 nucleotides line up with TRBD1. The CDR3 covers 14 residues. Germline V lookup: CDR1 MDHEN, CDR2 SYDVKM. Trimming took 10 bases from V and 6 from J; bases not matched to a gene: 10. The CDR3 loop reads CATNLEDRGNEQFF. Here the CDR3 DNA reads TGTGCCACCAACCTTGAGGACAGGGGCAATGAGCAGTTCTTC.

CDR3 in amino acids: CASSLGYGSPAYEQYF. The CDR3, as DNA: TGCGCCAGCAGCTTAGGGTACGGAAGCCCCGCTTACGAGCAGTACTTC. This chain joins TRBV5-1 and TRBJ2-7; D unclear. Looked up from germline, CDR1 is SGHRS and CDR2 is YFSETQ. The ends were cut back, 2 bases at V and 4 bases at J, with 19 bases in the middle. CDR3 length: 16 residues. Full variable domain (remainder filled in from reference TRBV5-1 and TRBJ2-7): KAGVTQTPRYLIKTRGQQVTLSCSPISGHRSVSWYQQTPGQGLQFLFEYFSETQRNKGNFPGRFSGRQFSNSRSEMNVSTLELGDSALYLCASSLGYGSPAYEQYFGPGTRLTVT.

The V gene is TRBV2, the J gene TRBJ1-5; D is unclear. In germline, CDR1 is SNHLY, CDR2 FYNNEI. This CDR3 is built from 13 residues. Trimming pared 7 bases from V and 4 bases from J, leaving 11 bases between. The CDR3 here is CASNQDPNQPQHF. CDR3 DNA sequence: TGTGCCAGCAATCAGGACCCTAATCAGCCCCAGCATTTT.

CDR3: CASWGQDGYGYTF. CDR3 sequence (DNA): TGTGCCAGCTGGGGACAAGATGGCTATGGCTACACCTTC. V gene TRBV28 combines with J gene TRBJ1-2; D may be TRBD1 (6 bases). V was clipped by 8 bases and J by 4 bases, with 14 bases between them. Per germline, CDR1 MDHEN and CDR2 SYDVKM. The CDR3 loop spans 13 amino acids.

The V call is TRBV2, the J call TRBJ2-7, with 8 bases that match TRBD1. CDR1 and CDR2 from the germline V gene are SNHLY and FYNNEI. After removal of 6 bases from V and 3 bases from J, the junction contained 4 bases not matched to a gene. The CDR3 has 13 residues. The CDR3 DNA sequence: TGTGCCAGCAGCCGGGACAGGCGCTACGAGCAGTACTTC. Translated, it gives CASSRDRRYEQYF.

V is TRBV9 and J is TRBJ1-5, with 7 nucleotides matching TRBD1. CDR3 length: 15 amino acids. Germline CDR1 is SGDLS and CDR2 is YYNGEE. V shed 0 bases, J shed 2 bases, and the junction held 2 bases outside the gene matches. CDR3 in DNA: TGTGCCAGCAGCGTAGATGGGACAGGCAATCAGCCCCAGCATTTT. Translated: CASSVDGTGNQPQHF.

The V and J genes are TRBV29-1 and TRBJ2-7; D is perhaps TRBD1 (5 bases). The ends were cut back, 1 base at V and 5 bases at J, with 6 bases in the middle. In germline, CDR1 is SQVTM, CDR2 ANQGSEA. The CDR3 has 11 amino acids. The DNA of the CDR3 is TGCAGCGTTGAAGCAGGGAACGAGCAGTACTTC. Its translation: CSVEAGNEQYF.

In nucleotides, the CDR3 is TGTGCCAGCAGCGTCCGGGACAGGGGAGGCTACACCTTC. It codes for CASSVRDRGGYTF. This chain joins TRBV11-2 and TRBJ1-2; 10 positions agree with TRBD1. The trim removed 5 bases at V and 8 bases at J, leaving 5 bases unmatched. Germline lookup yields CDR1 SGHAT and CDR2 FQNNGV. The CDR3 runs to 13 residues. The full variable domain, completed using reference TRBV11-2 and TRBJ1-2, is EAGVAQSPRYKIIEKRQSVAFWCNPISGHATLYWYQQILGQGPKLLIQFQNNGVVDDSQLPKDRFSAERLKGVDSTLKIQPAKLEDSAVYLCASSVRDRGGYTFGSGTRLTVV.

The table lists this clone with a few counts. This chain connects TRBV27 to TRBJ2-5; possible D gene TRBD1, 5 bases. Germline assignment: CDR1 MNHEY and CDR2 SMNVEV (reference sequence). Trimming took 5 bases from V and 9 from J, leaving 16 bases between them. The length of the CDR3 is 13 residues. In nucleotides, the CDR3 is TGTGCCAGCAGTCCAGCCGACAGTTGGGCCCAGTACTTC. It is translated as CASSPADSWAQYF.

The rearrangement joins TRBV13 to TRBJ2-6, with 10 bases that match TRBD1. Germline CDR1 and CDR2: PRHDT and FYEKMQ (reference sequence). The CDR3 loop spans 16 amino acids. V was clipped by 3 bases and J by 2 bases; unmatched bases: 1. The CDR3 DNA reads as TGTGCCAGCAGCTTTGGACAGGGGGCTGGGGCCAACGTCCTGACTTTC. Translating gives CASSFGQGAGANVLTF. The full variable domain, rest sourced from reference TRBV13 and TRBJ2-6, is AAGVIQSPRHLIKEKRETATLKCYPIPRHDTVYWYQQGPGQDPQFLISFYEKMQSDKGSIPDRFSAQQFSDYHSELNMSSLELGDSALYFCASSFGQGAGANVLTFGAGSRLTVL.

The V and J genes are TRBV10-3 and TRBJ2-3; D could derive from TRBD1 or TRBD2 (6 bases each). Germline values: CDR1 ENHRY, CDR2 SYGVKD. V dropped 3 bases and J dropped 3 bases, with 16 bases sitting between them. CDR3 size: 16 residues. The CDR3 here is CAISDVPGAGTDTQYF. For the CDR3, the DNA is TGTGCCATCAGTGATGTTCCAGGGGCGGGAACAGATACGCAGTATTTT.

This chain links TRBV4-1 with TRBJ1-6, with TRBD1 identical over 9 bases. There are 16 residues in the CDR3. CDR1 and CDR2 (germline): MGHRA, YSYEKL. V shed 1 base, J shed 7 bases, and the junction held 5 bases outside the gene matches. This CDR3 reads CASSQGGGTGNSPLHF. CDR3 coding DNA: TGCGCCAGCAGCCAAGGGGGCGGGACAGGGAATTCACCCCTCCACTTT.

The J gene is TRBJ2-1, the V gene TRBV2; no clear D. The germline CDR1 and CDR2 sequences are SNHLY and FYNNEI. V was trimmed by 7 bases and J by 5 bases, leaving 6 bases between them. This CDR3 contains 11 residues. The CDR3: CASTRDNEQFF. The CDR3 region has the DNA TGTGCCAGCACACGAGACAATGAGCAGTTCTTC.

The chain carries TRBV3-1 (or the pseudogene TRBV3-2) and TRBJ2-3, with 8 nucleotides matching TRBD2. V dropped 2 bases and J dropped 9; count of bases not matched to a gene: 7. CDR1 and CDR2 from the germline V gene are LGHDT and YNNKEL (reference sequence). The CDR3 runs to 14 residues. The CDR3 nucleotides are TGTGCCAGCAGCCAATTCGGGGGGGAGATGACGCAGTATTTT. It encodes CASSQFGGEMTQYF.

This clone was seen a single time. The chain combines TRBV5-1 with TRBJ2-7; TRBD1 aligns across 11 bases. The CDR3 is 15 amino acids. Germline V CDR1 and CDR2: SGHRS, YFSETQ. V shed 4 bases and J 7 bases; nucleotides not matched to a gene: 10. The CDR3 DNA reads TGCGCCAGCAGCCAATTGGGACAGGGGGTTGGAGAGCAGTACTTC. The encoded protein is CASSQLGQGVGEQYF.

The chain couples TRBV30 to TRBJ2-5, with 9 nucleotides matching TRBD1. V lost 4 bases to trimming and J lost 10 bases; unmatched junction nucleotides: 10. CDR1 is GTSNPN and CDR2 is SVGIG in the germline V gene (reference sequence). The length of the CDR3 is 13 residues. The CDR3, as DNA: TGTGCCTGGAACCGGGACAGGGAGGCAGACCAGTACTTC. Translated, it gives CAWNRDREADQYF.

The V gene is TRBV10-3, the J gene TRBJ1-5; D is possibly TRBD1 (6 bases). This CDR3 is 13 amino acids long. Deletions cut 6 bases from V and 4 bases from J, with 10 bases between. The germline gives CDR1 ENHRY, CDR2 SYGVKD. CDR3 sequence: CAIRGQKNQPQHF. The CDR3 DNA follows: TGTGCCATCAGGGGACAAAAGAATCAGCCCCAGCATTTT.

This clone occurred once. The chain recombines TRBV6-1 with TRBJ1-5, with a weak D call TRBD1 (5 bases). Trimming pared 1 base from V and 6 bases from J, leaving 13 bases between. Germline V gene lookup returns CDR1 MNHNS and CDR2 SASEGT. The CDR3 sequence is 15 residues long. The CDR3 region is CASSEGRQGFQPQHF. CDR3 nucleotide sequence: TGTGCCAGCAGTGAAGGTCGGCAGGGCTTTCAGCCCCAGCATTTT.

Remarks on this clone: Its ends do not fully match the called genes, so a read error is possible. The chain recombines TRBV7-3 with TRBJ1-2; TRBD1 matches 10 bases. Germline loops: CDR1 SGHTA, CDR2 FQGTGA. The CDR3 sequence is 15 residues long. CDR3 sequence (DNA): TGTGCCAGCAGCCTAACCGGGACAGGGGATTATGGCTACACCTTC. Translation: CASSLTGTGDYGYTF. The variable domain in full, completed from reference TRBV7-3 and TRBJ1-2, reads GAGVSQTPSNKVTEKGKYVELRCDPISGHTALYWYRQSLGQGPEFLIYFQGTGAADDSGLPNDRFFAVRPEGSVSTLKIQRTERGDSAVYLCASSLTGTGDYGYTFGSGTRLTVV.

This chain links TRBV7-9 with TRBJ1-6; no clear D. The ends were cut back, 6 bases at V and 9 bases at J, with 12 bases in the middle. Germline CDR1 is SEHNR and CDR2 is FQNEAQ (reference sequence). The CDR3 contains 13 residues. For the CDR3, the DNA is TGTGCCAGCAGTGGTCCCGGGGTTTCACCCCTCCACTTT. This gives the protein CASSGPGVSPLHF.

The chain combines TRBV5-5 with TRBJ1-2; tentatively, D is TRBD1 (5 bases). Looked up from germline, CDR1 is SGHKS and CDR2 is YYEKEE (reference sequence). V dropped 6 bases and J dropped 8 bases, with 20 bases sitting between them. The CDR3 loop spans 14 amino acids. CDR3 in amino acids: CASTPLGLTGGYTF. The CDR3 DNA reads TGTGCCAGCACTCCCCTGGGGCTTACTGGAGGCTACACCTTC. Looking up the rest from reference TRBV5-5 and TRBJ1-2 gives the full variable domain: DAGVTQSPTHLIKTRGQQVTLRCSPISGHKSVSWYQQVLGQGPQFIFQYYEKEERGRGNFPDRFSARQFPNYSSELNVNALLLGDSALYLCASTPLGLTGGYTFGSGTRLTVV.

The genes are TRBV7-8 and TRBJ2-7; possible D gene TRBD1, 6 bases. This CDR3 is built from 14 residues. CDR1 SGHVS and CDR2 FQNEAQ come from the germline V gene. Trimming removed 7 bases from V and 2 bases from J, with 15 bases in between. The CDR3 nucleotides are TGTGCCAGCACTCTCATTGCAGGGGCCTACGAGCAGTACTTC. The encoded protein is CASTLIAGAYEQYF.

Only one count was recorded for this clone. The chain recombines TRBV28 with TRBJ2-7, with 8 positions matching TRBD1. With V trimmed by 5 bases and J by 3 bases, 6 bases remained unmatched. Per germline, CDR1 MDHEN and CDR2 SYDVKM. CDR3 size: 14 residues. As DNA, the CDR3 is TGTGCCAGCAGTCCGAGGACAGGGCTCTACGAGCAGTACTTC. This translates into CASSPRTGLYEQYF.

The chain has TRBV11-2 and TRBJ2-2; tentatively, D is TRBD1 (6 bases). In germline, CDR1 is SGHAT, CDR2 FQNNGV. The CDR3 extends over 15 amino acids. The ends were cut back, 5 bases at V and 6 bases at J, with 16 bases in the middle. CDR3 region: CASSHQNGQPGELFF. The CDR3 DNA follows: TGTGCCAGCAGCCATCAAAACGGACAGCCCGGGGAGCTGTTTTTT.

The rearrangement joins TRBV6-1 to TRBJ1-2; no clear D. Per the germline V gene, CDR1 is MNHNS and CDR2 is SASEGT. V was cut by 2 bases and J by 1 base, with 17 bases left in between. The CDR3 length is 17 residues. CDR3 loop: CASSERSFGRVNYGYTF. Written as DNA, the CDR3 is TGTGCCAGCAGTGAAAGGTCATTCGGACGGGTTAACTATGGCTACACCTTC.

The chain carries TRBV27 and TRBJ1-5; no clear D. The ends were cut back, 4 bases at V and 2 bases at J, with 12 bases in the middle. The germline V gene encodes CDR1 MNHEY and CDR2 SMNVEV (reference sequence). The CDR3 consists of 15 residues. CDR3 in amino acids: CASSSRGYGNQPQHF. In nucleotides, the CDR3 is TGTGCCAGCAGTTCCCGAGGGTATGGCAATCAGCCCCAGCATTTT.